Detailed here is one TCR beta chain. In terms of age and location, participants ranged from roughly 18 to 90 years and lived in about two dozen US areas. Cohorts were based on clinical histories the participants reported. Germline V lookup: CDR1 LNHNV, CDR2 YYDKDF (reference sequence). The V gene lost 0 bases and the J gene lost 3 bases, with 11 bases spanning the gap. The CDR3 extends over 15 amino acids. This entry belongs to a study of blood T cell repertoires in COVID-19. Study as a whole: T cells, B-cell-depleted T cells, or PBMCs provided the cDNA or gDNA that served as material.

In the original analysis: Amplified reference gene primers provided the basis for estimating nucleated cell counts. Sequencing was performed with immunoSEQ multiplex PCR; in TCRdb, only in-frame clones are kept and a portion is missing. The V and J calls and clone size were taken over from that table, and D and trimming were inferred from the DNA. Of under 350,000 clones listed, 86% are singletons. This clonotype was obtained from a middle-aged woman with acute COVID-19. Sequencing was performed on PBMCs or T cells enriched from blood (not recorded which). The rearrangement links TRBV15 to TRBJ1-2; tentative D call: TRBD1 (6 bases). The CDR3 loop reads CATSRDSTGDYGYTF. The DNA for the CDR3 is TGTGCCACCAGCAGAGATTCGACAGGAGACTATGGCTACACCTTC. The whole variable domain, remainder taken from reference TRBV15 and TRBJ1-2, is DAMVIQNPRYQVTQFGKPVTLSCSQTLNHNVMYWYQQKSSQAPKLLFHYYDKDFNNEADTPDNFQSRRPNTSFCFLDIRSPGLGDTAMYLCATSRDSTGDYGYTFGSGTRLTVV.